These T cell receptor beta chains were read from a single sample in a study of blood T cell repertoires in COVID-19. The protocol was immunoSEQ multiplex PCR, while the TCRdb copy is restricted to in-frame clones and leaves out a portion. The data contain 300,000 or so clones, around 87% of them singletons. Source material: peripheral blood. The receptor set was obtained from a woman aged 40 to 50 who had recovered from COVID-19. The CDR3 runs from the conserved cysteine through the conserved F or W. The D gene is left open where the match is weak. Expanded clones get a size class; other rows say once, few or many, or leave the size out.

TGTGCCAGCAGCTTCGGGGGAACCTACGAGCAGTACTTC CASSFGGTYEQYF NA TRBJ2-7 NA TRBV3-1/TRBV3-2
TGTGCCAGCAGCGTAGAGGCAGGGAACCCTGGAAACACCATATATTTT CASSVEAGNPGNTIYF NA TRBJ1-3 NA TRBV9
TGTGCCAGCACGGCGGGGGACTTCTACGAGCAGTACTTC CASTAGDFYEQYF TRBD2 TRBJ2-7 once TRBV6-1
TGCGCCAGCAGCTTCCTCAAGGGACAGGGAAAGACCCAGTACTTC CASSFLKGQGKTQYF TRBD1 TRBJ2-5 NA TRBV5-1
TGCGCCAGCAGCTTTGCCCCCGGACAAGCAACTAATGAAAAACTGTTTTTT CASSFAPGQATNEKLFF NA TRBJ1-4 NA TRBV5-1
TGTGCCAGCAATAGACACCCCGCTTATAATTCACCCCTCCACTTT CASNRHPAYNSPLHF NA TRBJ1-6 NA TRBV6-5
TGTGCCAGCAGCTTCTGGGACAGAGGAAACGAGCAGTACTTC CASSFWDRGNEQYF TRBD1 TRBJ2-7 NA TRBV11-2
TGTGCCAGCAGCCCGAGCGTCGGACTAGCGGCCACCGGGGAGCTGTTTTTT CASSPSVGLAATGELFF TRBD2 TRBJ2-2 few TRBV7-6
TGTGCCAGCAGCACCGCGACAGGGTATGGCTACACCTTC CASSTATGYGYTF TRBD1 TRBJ1-2 NA TRBV5-6
TGTGCCAGCAGCTTGACAGGGGTTTCGACTAATGAAAAACTGTTTTTT CASSLTGVSTNEKLFF TRBD1 TRBJ1-4 NA TRBV5-8
TGTGCCAGTAGTTTTGGCAGGGGCGGCTACACCTTC CASSFGRGGYTF NA TRBJ1-2 NA TRBV19
TGTGCCAGCAGTTTTCCCCCACTAGAGGAGCAGTACTTC CASSFPPLEEQYF NA TRBJ2-7 NA TRBV12-3/TRBV12-4
TGTGCCACCAGCAGGCAGGGGGTGGATGGCTACACCTTC CATSRQGVDGYTF TRBD1 TRBJ1-2 NA TRBV6-5
TGTGCCAGCAGTACAGGGGTTGGAAACACCATATATTTT CASSTGVGNTIYF TRBD1 TRBJ1-3 NA TRBV11-3
TGCACCAGCAGCCAGTACCGGGGGTTCACCCAAGAGACCCAGTACTTC CTSSQYRGFTQETQYF NA TRBJ2-5 NA TRBV1
TGTGCCAGTAGTCTAACTGAGGACAGCGGCTACACCTTC CASSLTEDSGYTF NA TRBJ1-2 NA TRBV19
TGCGCCAGCAGCTTGGAGCGCGGGGGTAATCTGTTTTTT CASSLERGGNLFF NA TRBJ1-4 NA TRBV5-1
TGTGCCAGCAGCTTCTTCCGGCCGGGACAGGGGTTTGGAAAAAACATTCAGTACTTC CASSFFRPGQGFGKNIQYF TRBD1 TRBJ2-4 NA TRBV5-5
TGTGCCAGCACAGGAGCAAACAGGGGAGATTACGAGCAGTACTTC CASTGANRGDYEQYF TRBD1 TRBJ2-7 NA TRBV25-1
TGTGCCAGCACCATATGGGCCCCGGGGATTAATAAGATGAACACTGAAGCTTTCTTT CASTIWAPGINKMNTEAFF NA TRBJ1-1 NA TRBV27
TGTGCCAGCAGCTTAGCGGAGTCCAGGGGGTCTCAAAAAAACACCATATATTTT CASSLAESRGSQKNTIYF TRBD1 TRBJ1-3 NA TRBV7-8
TGTGCCAGCAGTGAACAGACTAGCGGGGGGGAGACCCAGTACTTC CASSEQTSGGETQYF TRBD2 TRBJ2-5 NA TRBV2
TGTGCCAGCCCGGGACATAAAGCCTACGAGCAGTACTTC CASPGHKAYEQYF NA TRBJ2-7 NA TRBV6-5
TGTGCCAGCGGGAGGGACTTCCCCTACGAGCAGTACTTC CASGRDFPYEQYF TRBD2 TRBJ2-7 NA TRBV6-4
TGTGCCAGCAGTTACGAGGTGGCCTCTGGGGCCAACGTCCTGACTTTC CASSYEVASGANVLTF NA TRBJ2-6 NA TRBV6-2/TRBV6-3
TGCAGCAACAAGAGGCCGAGCACTGAAGCTTTCTTT CSNKRPSTEAFF NA TRBJ1-1 NA TRBV29-1
TGTGCCAGCAGCGGGGGGACAGGGTTTGTCCTCGAGCAGTACTTC CASSGGTGFVLEQYF TRBD1 TRBJ2-7 NA TRBV5-6
TGTGCCATCAGTGAGGACCAGGTCAATCAGCCCCAGCATTTT CAISEDQVNQPQHF NA TRBJ1-5 NA TRBV10-3
TGTGCCAGCAGTCATCAACAGGGCGGGCAGTACTTC CASSHQQGGQYF NA TRBJ2-7 NA TRBV6-2/TRBV6-3
TGTGCCAGCAGCTTAGAATGGAGGAAGACCCACGAGCAGTACTTC CASSLEWRKTHEQYF NA TRBJ2-7 NA TRBV7-2
TGTGCCAGTAGTATAATCTCGGGGGGAAGCGATACGCAGTATTTT CASSIISGGSDTQYF TRBD2 TRBJ2-3 NA TRBV19
TGTGCCATCAGGGAGGACAGACGAGGCCCCGCTGAAGCTTTCTTT CAIREDRRGPAEAFF NA TRBJ1-1 NA TRBV10-3
TGTGCCAGCAGCCCACGACAGGGAGAGACTTCACCCCTCCACTTT CASSPRQGETSPLHF TRBD1 TRBJ1-6 NA TRBV11-2
TGCAGCGCTCCTTCGGGCAGAGGGTATGGCTACACCTTC CSAPSGRGYGYTF NA TRBJ1-2 NA TRBV29-1
TGCGCCAGCAGCGCGACTAGCGGGGGGCGCGATACGCAGTATTTT CASSATSGGRDTQYF TRBD2 TRBJ2-3 NA TRBV5-1
TGCGCCAGCAGTAGAGACATCCAAGAGACCCAGTACTTC CASSRDIQETQYF NA TRBJ2-5 NA TRBV10-1
TGCAGCGTTGCTACGAGACTAGCCTACGAGCAGTACTTC CSVATRLAYEQYF NA TRBJ2-7 NA TRBV29-1
TGTGCTAGTGGCCCTCTAGCGGGGGCGCGTACCCAGTACTTC CASGPLAGARTQYF TRBD2 TRBJ2-5 NA TRBV12-5
TGTGCCAGCAGCGTAGGGCTAGCGGGGGCAGGGGAGCAGTTCTTC CASSVGLAGAGEQFF TRBD2 TRBJ2-1 NA TRBV9
TGTGCCTGGAGGCCAAAGTACTCAACTAATGAAAAACTGTTTTTT CAWRPKYSTNEKLFF NA TRBJ1-4 NA TRBV30
TGTGCCAGCAGCTTAATAAATGAGCAGTTCTTC CASSLINEQFF NA TRBJ2-1 NA TRBV11-2
TGTGCCAGCAGCCCGACAGTGGGGCCTTCGTATGGCTACACCTTC CASSPTVGPSYGYTF NA TRBJ1-2 NA TRBV7-8
TGTGCCAGCAGAGCGACACGGGGGACAGGGAACACTGAAGCTTTCTTT CASRATRGTGNTEAFF TRBD1 TRBJ1-1 NA TRBV13
TGCAGCGTTCGGGGGATAAGGAATGAAAAACTGTTTTTT CSVRGIRNEKLFF NA TRBJ1-4 once TRBV29-1
TGTGCCAGCAGTGAATTCGGGGGCTCCTACAATGAGCAGTTCTTC CASSEFGGSYNEQFF NA TRBJ2-1 NA TRBV2
TGTGCCAGCAGTGAAGCGCGGTTCCCGGGCTATGGCTACACCTTC CASSEARFPGYGYTF NA TRBJ1-2 NA TRBV6-1
TGTGCCATCAGTGAGTCCTATGAAGCTTTCTTT CAISESYEAFF NA TRBJ1-1 NA TRBV10-3
TGCGCCAGCAGCCTTACCCTTGGCGGGGGCCCGGAGACCCAGTACTTC CASSLTLGGGPETQYF NA TRBJ2-5 NA TRBV5-1